These 5 T cell receptor beta chains share one sample of origin, sequenced in a study of CD8 T cells in ankylosing spondylitis. TCRdb fed the 5' RACE reads into MiXCR, producing one record per CDR3 protein. This sample yields roughly 230,000 distinct CDR3 sequences, of which about 18% are seen a single time; under 40% belongs to the top ten. Sequences were obtained from blood, either unsorted or a sorted T cell fraction (not recorded which). The receptors were gathered from a male donor with ankylosing spondylitis or in good health (not recorded which).

This clonotype occurred a few times. The chain is built from TRBV28 and TRBJ2-7; 9 bases are a match to TRBD1. This CDR3 has 16 residues. V trimming: 7 bases; J trimming: 0 bases; junction bases outside the gene matches: 10. Per the germline V gene, CDR1 is MDHEN and CDR2 is SYDVKM. CDR3 sequence (DNA): TGTGCCAGCAAATTATCCGGGACAGGGCTCTCCTACGAGCAGTACTTC. Its protein product is CASKLSGTGLSYEQYF.

This clonotype showed up many times. The chain joins TRBV6-1 to TRBJ2-1; TRBD1 agrees at 7 bases. V was clipped by 6 bases and J by 0 bases; unmatched bases: 2. The CDR3 covers 14 residues. CDR1 is MNHNS and CDR2 is SASEGT in the germline V gene. The DNA for the CDR3 is TGTGCCAGCAGCGGGACAGACTCCTACAATGAGCAGTTCTTC. Translated: CASSGTDSYNEQFF.

This clonotype was recorded a few times. J is TRBJ2-3 and V is TRBV10-1; D gene unclear. CDR1 is WNHNN and CDR2 is SYGVQD in the germline V gene (reference sequence). CDR3 length: 12 residues. V was clipped by 1 base and J by 2 bases, with 1 base between them. CDR3 protein: CASSEYTDTQYF. Written as DNA, the CDR3 is TGCGCCAGCAGTGAGTACACAGATACGCAGTATTTT.

V is TRBV29-1 and J is TRBJ2-7; maybe TRBD2 (6 bases). Germline CDR1 SQVTM, CDR2 ANQGSEA. The CDR3 consists of 13 residues. Trimming took off 0 bases at V and 3 bases at J, with 9 bases between the two ends. Here the CDR3 DNA reads TGCAGCGTTGAAGAAGGAGGGGTCTACGAGCAGTACTTC. It codes for CSVEEGGVYEQYF.

On this clonotype: Compared with germline, one end of the junction differs, possibly owing to a read error. This sequence joins TRBV7-7 and TRBJ2-7; no firm D call. Germline CDR1 and CDR2: SSHAT and FNYEAQ (reference sequence). This CDR3 has 15 amino acids. The CDR3 coding sequence is TGTGCTAGCAGCTTAGGTTCGTTAGGGACCTACGAGCAGTACTTC. This translates into CASSLGSLGTYEQYF. The full variable domain, with the rest looked up from reference TRBV7-7 and TRBJ2-7, is GAGVSQSPRYKVTKRGQDVTLRCDPISSHATLYWYQQALGQGPEFLTYFNYEAQPDKSGLPSDRFSAERPEGSISTLTIQRTEQRDSAMYRCASSLGSLGTYEQYFGPGTRLTVT.